This TCR beta chain originates from a study of response to subunit inactivated influenza vaccine. TCRdb redid the calling of the RT-PCR reads with MiXCR, one entry per CDR3 protein. The sample carries 500,000 or so distinct CDR3 sequences, about 15% recorded once. This clonotype was detected only a few times. This TCR was recovered from a man aged 50-75 years who received an inactivated influenza vaccine. Sequences were derived from CD4+ T cells sorted from PBMCs, sampled around 25 months after vaccination.

The CDR3 DNA follows: TGTGCCAGCAGCTTAGTGTACACTGATACGCAGTATTTT. It is translated as CASSLVYTDTQYF. The gene calls are TRBV11-3 and TRBJ2-3; unclear D gene. V dropped 1 base and J dropped 6 bases, with 8 bases sitting between them. CDR1 and CDR2 from the germline V gene are SGHNT and YENEEA. CDR3 size: 13 residues.